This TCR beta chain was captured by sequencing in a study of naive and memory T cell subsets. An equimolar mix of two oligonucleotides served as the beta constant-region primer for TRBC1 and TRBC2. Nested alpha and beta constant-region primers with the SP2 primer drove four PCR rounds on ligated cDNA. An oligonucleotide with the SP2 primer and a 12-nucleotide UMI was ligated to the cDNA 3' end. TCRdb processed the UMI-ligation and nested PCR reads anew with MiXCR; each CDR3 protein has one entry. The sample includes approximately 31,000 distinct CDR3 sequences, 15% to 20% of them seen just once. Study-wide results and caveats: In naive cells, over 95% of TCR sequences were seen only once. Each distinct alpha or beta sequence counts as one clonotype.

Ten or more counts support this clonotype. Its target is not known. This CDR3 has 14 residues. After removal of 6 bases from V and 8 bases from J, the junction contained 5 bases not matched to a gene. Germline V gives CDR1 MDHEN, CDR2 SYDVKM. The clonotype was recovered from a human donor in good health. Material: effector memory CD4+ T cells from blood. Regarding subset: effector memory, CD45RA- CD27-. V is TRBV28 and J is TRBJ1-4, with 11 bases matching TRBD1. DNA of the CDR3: TGTGCCAGCAGCCCCGGGACAGGGGGGGAAAAACTGTTTTTT. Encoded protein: CASSPGTGGEKLFF.